This TCR beta chain was captured in a study of T-cell reconstitution after alpha-beta-depleted transplantation in children. The CDR3 covers 15 residues. Germline CDR1 SGDLS, CDR2 YYNGEE. Between the trimmed V and J ends, which lost 4 bases and 4 bases, there was a span of 17 bases. Library preparation (for TCRbeta) was performed with unique molecular identifiers. TCRdb reprocessed the PCR reads via MiXCR and lists one record per CDR3 protein. The sample records more than 200,000 distinct CDR3 sequences, approximately 9.9% being singletons. This clonotype appeared many times. Material: PBMCs from the stem cell graft donor, obtained from the stem cell graft. The clonotype was recovered from a human donor who donated a stem cell graft to a child with SCID. The chain links TRBV9 to TRBJ1-1; a weak D match, TRBD1 (5 bases). In DNA form, the CDR3 reads TGTGCCAGCAGCACCCGCCCGGGGGTAGGCACTGAAGCTTTCTTT. It is translated as CASSTRPGVGTEAFF.